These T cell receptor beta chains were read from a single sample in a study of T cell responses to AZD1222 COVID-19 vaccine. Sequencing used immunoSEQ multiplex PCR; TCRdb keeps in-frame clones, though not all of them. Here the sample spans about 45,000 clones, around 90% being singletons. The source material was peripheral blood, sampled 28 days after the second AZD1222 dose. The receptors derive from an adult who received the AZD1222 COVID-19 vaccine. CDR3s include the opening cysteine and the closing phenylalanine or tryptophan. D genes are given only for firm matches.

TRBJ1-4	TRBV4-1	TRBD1	TGCGCCAGCAGCCCGGGACAGGCGGCGGGTGGTGAAAAACTGTTTTTT	CASSPGQAAGGEKLFF
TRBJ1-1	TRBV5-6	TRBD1	TGTGCCAGCAGCCCTGGGACAGGTGCTGAAGCTTTCTTT	CASSPGTGAEAFF
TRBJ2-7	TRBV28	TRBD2	TGTGCCAGCAGAGGGACTAGCGGGAGGTATGAGCAGTACTTC	CASRGTSGRYEQYF
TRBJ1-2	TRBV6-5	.	TGTGCCTCGTGGGCAGGGGCCCACTATGGCTACACCTTC	CASWAGAHYGYTF
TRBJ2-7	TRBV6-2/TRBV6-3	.	TGTGCCAGCAGCCTAATAGCGGTCCTTTCCGAGCAGTACTTC	CASSLIAVLSEQYF
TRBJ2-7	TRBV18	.	TGTGCCAGCTCACTGCCGGGACGGACATACGAGCAGTACTTC	CASSLPGRTYEQYF
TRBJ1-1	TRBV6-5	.	TGTGCCAGCAGTTACTCAGCGGGAACTGAAGCTTTCTTT	CASSYSAGTEAFF
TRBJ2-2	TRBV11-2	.	TGTGCCAGCAGCTCGTACTACGCCGGGGAGCTGTTTTTT	CASSSYYAGELFF
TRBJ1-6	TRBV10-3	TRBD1	TGTGCCATCAGGGGGACAGGGGGCGAGTCCTATAATTCACCCCTCCACTTT	CAIRGTGGESYNSPLHF
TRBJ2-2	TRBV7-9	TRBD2	TGTGCCAGCAGCTTAGATAGCGGGAGGAACACCGGGGAGCTGTTTTTT	CASSLDSGRNTGELFF